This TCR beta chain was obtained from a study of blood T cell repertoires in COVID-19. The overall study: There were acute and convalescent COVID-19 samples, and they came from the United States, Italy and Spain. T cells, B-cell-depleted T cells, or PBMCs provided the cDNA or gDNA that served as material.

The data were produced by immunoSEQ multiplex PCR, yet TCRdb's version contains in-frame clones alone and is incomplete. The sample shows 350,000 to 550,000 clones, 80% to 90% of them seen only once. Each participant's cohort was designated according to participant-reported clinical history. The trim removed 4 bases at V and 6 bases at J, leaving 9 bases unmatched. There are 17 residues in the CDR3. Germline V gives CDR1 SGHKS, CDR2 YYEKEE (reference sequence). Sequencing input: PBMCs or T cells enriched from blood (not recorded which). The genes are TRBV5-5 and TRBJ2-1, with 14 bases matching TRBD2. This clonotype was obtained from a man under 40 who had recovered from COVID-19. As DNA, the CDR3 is TGTGCCAGCAGCCACGGACTAGCGGGAGGTCTGGGCAATGAGCAGTTCTTC. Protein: CASSHGLAGGLGNEQFF.